Given below is one TCR beta chain in context. Sequencing was performed with immunoSEQ multiplex PCR; in TCRdb, only in-frame clones are kept and a portion is missing. The repertoire holds about 150,000 clones, with about 91% as singletons. This specimen belongs to a study of control samples from healthy donors and cancer patients. The sequencing sample was made of blood. The receptor's source is a man aged 25 to 45 in good health.

The CDR3 coding sequence is TGTGCCAGCAGCCCTCGGGACAGGGTTAATTCACCCCTCCACTTT. It is translated as CASSPRDRVNSPLHF. The rearrangement uses TRBV7-2 and TRBJ1-6, with 9 bases that match TRBD1. Germline CDR1 is SGHTA and CDR2 is FQGNSA. This CDR3 region has 15 residues. V lost 5 bases to trimming and J lost 6 bases; unmatched junction nucleotides: 5.